Reported below is one T cell receptor beta chain. Its specificity is not known. The sample originates from a study of T cells after posttransplantation cyclophosphamide. General observations from the study: Tissue-infiltrating T cells from skin or gut overlapped little with blood T cells. After PTCy, TRB diversity resembled that of CNI/methotrexate controls. Later blood repertoires were often dominated by clones from the donor CD8+ memory compartment.

Control samples came 1 year after myeloablative marrow transplants with methotrexate plus calcineurin inhibitor. This CDR3 comprises 13 residues. Trimming removed 4 bases from V and 5 bases from J, with 12 bases in between. Germline V gene sequence: CDR1 MGHDK, CDR2 SYGVNS. Clones were read by immunoSEQ multiplex PCR, and TCRdb kept only the in-frame ones, dropping some. This sample has about 15,000 clones, with roughly 84% found just once. The TCR comes from a young adult male patient who received an allogeneic stem cell transplant from a related donor, was CMV-positive, and had no GVHD. A share of the T cells may be of graft donor origin. V gene TRBV25-1 combines with J gene TRBJ2-7; D possibly corresponds to TRBD1 (6 bases). Specimen: PBMCs, collected 371 days after allogeneic stem cell transplant with calcineurin inhibitor and methotrexate. This CDR3 is CASSGQVTDEQYF. CDR3 bases: TGTGCCAGCAGTGGACAGGTAACCGACGAGCAGTACTTC.